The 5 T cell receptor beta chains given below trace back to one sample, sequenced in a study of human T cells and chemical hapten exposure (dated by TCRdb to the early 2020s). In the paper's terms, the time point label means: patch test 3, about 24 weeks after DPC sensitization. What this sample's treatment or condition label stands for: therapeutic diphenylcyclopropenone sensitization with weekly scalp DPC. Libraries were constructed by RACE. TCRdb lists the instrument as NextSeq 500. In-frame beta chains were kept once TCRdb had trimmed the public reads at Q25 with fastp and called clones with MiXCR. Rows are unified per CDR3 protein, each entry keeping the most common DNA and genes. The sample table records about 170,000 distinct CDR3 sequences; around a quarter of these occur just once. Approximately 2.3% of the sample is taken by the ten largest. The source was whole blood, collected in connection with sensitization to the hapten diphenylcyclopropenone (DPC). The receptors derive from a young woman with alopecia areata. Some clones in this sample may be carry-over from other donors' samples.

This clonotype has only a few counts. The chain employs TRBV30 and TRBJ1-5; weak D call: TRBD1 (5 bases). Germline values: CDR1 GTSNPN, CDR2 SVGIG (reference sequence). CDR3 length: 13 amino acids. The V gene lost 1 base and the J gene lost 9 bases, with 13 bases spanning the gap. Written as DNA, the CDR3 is TGTGCCTGGAGTGGGGCCGCGGGGGGGCCCCAGCATTTT. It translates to CAWSGAAGGPQHF.

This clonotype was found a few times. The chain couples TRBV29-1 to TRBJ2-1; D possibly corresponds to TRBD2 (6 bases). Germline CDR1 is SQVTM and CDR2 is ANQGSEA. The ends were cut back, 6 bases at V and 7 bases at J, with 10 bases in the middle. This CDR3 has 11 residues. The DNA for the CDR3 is TGCAGCGTGGAGGGGAGGAATGAGCAGTTCTTC. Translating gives CSVEGRNEQFF.

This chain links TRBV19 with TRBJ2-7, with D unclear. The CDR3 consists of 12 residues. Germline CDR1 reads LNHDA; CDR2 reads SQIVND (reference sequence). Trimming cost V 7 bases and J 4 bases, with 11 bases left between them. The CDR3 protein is CASMNEIYEQYF. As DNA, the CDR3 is TGTGCCAGTATGAACGAGATTTACGAGCAGTACTTC.

The CDR3 nucleotides read TGCAGTGCTACCCCTCCGGGGCGGCCCCAGCATTTT. Protein sequence: CSATPPGRPQHF. This sequence joins TRBV20-1 and TRBJ1-5; possibly TRBD1 for D (5 bases). Trimming took 4 bases from V and 9 from J, leaving 13 bases between them. Looked up from germline, CDR1 is DFQATT and CDR2 is SNEGSKA (reference sequence). The CDR3 sequence is 12 residues long.

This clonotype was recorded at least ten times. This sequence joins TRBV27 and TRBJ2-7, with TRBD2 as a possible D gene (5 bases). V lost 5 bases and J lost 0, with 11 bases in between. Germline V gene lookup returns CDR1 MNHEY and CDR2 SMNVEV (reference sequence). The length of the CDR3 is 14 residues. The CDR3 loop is CASSPTRGSYEQYF. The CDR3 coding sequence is TGTGCCAGCAGTCCTACCCGGGGCTCCTACGAGCAGTACTTC.